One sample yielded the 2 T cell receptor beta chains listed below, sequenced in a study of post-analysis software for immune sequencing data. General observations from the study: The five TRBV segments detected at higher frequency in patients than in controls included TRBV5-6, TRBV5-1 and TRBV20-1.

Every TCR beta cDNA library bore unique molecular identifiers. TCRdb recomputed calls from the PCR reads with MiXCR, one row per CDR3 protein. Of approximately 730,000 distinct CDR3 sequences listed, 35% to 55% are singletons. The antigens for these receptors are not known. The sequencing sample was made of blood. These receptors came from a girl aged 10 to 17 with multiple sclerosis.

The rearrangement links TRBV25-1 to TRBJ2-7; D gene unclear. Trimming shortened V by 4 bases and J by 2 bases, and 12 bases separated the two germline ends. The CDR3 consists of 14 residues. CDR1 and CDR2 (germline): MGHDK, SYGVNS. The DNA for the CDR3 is TGTGCCAGCAGTGGCCCCAAGGGTACCTACGAGCAGTACTTC. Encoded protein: CASSGPKGTYEQYF.

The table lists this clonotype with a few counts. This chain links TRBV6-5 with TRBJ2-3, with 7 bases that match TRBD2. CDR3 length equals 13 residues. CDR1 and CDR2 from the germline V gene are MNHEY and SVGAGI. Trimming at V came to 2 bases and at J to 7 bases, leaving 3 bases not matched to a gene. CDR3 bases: TGTGCCAGCAGTTACGGGACTACCAATACGCAGTATTTT. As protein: CASSYGTTNTQYF.